This T cell receptor beta chain was documented in a study of blood T cells in healthy people across ages. Primers used in a second PCR of about 6 to 12 cycles were a sample-barcoded 5' primer and a J-beta primer mix. TCRdb re-called the 5' RACE reads with MiXCR, one entry per CDR3 protein. This sample yields approximately 2,000,000 distinct CDR3 sequences, of which 30% to 40% are seen a single time; more than 20% belongs to the top ten. This CDR3 comprises 13 residues. CDR1 is SGHDT, CDR2 YYEEEE, per germline. The sample consisted of blood. The chain has TRBV5-6 and TRBJ2-5, with D possibly TRBD1 on 5 matching bases. The DNA end is a closer match to TRBJ2-7, so the J assignment may be wrong. This receptor was identified in a human donor in good health. CDR3 DNA sequence: TGTGCCAGCAGCAGGGGTTCGAGCGACGAGCAGTACTTC. Translation: CASSRGSSDEQYF.